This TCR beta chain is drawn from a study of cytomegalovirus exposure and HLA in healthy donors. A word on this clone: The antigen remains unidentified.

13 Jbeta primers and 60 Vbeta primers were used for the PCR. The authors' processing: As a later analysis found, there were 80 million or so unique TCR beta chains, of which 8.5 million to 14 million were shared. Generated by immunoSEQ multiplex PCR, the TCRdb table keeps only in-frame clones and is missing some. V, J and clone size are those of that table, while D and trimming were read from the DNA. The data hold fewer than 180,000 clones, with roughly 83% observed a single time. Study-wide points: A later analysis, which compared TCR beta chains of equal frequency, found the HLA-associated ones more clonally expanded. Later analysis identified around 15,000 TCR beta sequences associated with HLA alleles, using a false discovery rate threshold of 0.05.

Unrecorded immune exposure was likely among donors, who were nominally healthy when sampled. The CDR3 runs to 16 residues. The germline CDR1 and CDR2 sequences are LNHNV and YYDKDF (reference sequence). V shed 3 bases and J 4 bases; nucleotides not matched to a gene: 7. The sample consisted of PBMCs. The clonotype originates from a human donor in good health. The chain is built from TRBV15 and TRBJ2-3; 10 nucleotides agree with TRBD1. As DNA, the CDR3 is TGTGCCACCAGCAGCCAAAGGACAGGGGGGGCAGATACGCAGTATTTT. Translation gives CATSSQRTGGADTQYF. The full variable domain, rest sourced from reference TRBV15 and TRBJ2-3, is DAMVIQNPRYQVTQFGKPVTLSCSQTLNHNVMYWYQQKSSQAPKLLFHYYDKDFNNEADTPDNFQSRRPNTSFCFLDIRSPGLGDTAMYLCATSSQRTGGADTQYFGPGTRLTVL.